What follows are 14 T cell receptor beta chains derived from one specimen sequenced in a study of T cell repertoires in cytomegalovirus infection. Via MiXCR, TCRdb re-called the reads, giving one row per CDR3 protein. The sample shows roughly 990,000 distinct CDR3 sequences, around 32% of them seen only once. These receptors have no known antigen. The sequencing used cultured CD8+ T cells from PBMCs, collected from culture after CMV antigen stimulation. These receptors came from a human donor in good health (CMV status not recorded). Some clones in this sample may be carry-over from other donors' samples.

The CDR3: CASSPGERYQPQHF. The CDR3, as DNA: TGTGCCAGCAGCCCGGGGGAGCGATACCAGCCCCAGCATTTT. The rearrangement links TRBV25-1 to TRBJ1-5; tentative D call: TRBD1 (5 bases). Trimming removed 6 bases at V and 7 bases at J, with 16 bases between. CDR1 is MGHDK, CDR2 SYGVNS, per germline. The CDR3 length is 14 residues.

The CDR3 loop is CASSISRASEKLFF. The DNA for the CDR3 is TGTGCCAGCAGTATCAGCCGGGCGTCGGAAAAACTGTTTTTT. The V gene is TRBV27, the J gene TRBJ1-4; no firm D call. CDR3 length: 14 amino acids. The V end lost 5 bases, the J end lost 8 bases, and 15 bases lay between the germline ends. Germline V gives CDR1 MNHEY, CDR2 SMNVEV (reference sequence).

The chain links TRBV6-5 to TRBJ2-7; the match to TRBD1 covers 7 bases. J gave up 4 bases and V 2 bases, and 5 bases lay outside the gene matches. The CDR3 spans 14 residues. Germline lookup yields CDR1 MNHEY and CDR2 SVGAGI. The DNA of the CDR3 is TGTGCCAGCAGTTACGAGGCAGGGGGTTACGAGCAGTACTTC. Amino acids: CASSYEAGGYEQYF.

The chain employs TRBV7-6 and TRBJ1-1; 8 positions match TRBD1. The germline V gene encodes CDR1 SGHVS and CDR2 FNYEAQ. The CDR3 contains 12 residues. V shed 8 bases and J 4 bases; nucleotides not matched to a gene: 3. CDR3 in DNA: TGTGCCAGCCGGGACAGGACCACTGAAGCTTTCTTT. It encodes CASRDRTTEAFF.

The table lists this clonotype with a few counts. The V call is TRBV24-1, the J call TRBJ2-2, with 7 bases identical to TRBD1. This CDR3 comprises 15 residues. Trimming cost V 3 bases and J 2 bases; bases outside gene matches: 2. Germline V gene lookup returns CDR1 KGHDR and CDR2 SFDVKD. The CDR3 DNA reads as TGTGCCACCAGTGATAGACAGGGAAACACCGGGGAGCTGTTTTTT. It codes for CATSDRQGNTGELFF.

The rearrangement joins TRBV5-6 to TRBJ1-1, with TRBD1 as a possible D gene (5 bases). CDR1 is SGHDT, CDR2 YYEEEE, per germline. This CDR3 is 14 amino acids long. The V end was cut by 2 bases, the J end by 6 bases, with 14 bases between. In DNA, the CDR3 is TGTGCCAGCAGCTTAAACCCCAGGGTCGCTGAAGCTTTCTTT. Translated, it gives CASSLNPRVAEAFF.

DNA of the CDR3: TGTGCCAGCAGTTCCCGGGCAGAGAGCTCCTACAATGAGCAGTTCTTC. This sequence encodes CASSSRAESSYNEQFF. The V call is TRBV6-1, the J call TRBJ2-1; D gene ambiguous. Per germline, CDR1 MNHNS and CDR2 SASEGT. V was cut by 5 bases and J by 0 bases, with 14 bases left in between. The CDR3 is made up of 16 amino acids.

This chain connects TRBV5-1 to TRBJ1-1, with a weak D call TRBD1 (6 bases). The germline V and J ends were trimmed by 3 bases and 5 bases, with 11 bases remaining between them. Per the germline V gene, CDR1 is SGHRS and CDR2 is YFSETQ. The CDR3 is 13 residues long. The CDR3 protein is CASSWTAQTEAFF. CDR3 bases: TGCGCCAGCAGCTGGACAGCTCAGACTGAAGCTTTCTTT.

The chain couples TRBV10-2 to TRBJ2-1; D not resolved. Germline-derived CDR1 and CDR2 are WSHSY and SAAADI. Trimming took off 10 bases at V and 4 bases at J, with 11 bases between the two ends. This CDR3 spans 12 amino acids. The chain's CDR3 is CATRIDYNEQFF. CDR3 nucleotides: TGCGCCACCAGGATAGATTACAATGAGCAGTTCTTC.

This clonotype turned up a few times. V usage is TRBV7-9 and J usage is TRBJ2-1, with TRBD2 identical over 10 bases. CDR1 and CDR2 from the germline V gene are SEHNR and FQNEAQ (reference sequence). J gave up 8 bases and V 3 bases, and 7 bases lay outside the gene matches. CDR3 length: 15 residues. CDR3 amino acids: CASSFPSGGYYEQFF. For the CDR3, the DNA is TGTGCCAGCAGCTTCCCTAGCGGGGGATATTATGAGCAGTTCTTC. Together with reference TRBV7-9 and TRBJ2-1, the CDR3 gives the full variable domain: DTGVSQNPRHKITKRGQNVTFRCDPISEHNRLYWYRQTLGQGPEFLTYFQNEAQLEKSRLLSDRFSAERPKGSFSTLEIQRTEQGDSAMYLCASSFPSGGYYEQFFGPGTRLTVL.

CDR3 DNA: TGTGCCAGCAGGAGCCGGGACAGGGTAGTGGGGAATTCACCCCTCCACTTT. Residues: CASRSRDRVVGNSPLHF. The gene calls are TRBV12-3 or TRBV12-4 and TRBJ1-6; TRBD1 matches 9 bases. V gave up 6 bases and J gave up 7 bases; unmatched junction bases: 13. There are 17 residues in the CDR3.

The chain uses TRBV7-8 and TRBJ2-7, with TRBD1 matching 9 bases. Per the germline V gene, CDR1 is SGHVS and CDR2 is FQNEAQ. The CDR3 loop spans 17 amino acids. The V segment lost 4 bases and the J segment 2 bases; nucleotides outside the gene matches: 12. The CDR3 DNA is TGTGCCAGCAGCTACCCACCTTCGGGACAGGGCCCCTACGAGCAGTACGTC. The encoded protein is CASSYPPSGQGPYEQYV.

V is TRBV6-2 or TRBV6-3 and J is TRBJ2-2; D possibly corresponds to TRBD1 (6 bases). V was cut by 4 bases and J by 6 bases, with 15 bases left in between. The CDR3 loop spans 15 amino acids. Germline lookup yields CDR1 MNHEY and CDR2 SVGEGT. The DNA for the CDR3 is TGTGCCAGCAGTTTTTTTTACAGGGAGTCCGGGGAGCTGTTTTTT. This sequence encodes CASSFFYRESGELFF.

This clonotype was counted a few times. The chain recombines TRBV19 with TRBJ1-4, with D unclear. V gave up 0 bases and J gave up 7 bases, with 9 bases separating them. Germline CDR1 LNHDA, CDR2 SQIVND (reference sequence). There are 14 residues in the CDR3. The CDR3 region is CASSIDGLSEKLFF. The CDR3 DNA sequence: TGTGCCAGTAGTATAGACGGGCTGAGTGAAAAACTGTTTTTT.